This passage covers 24 T cell receptor beta chains from one sample sequenced in a study of neurological immune-mediated disorders. TCRdb analysed the 5' RACE reads with MiXCR anew, one entry per CDR3 protein. This table has 27,000 or so distinct CDR3 sequences, around 3.2% appearing once. What was sequenced was PBMCs. Receptors were obtained from a woman aged 25 to 39 with multiple sclerosis.

This clonotype was seen at least ten times. V is TRBV7-3 and J is TRBJ1-2; D uncertain. Germline CDR1 SGHTA, CDR2 FQGTGA. This CDR3 comprises 13 residues. Trimming pared 5 bases from V and 6 bases from J, leaving 13 bases between. CDR3 nucleotide sequence: TGTGCCAGCAGCCGAAAAAGTGGCGATGGCTACACCTTC. Translated: CASSRKSGDGYTF.

This clonotype was seen at least ten times. The chain is built from TRBV7-6 and TRBJ1-5; D remains unclear. Germline CDR1 and CDR2: SGHVS and FNYEAQ. V dropped 2 bases and J dropped 1 base, with 12 bases sitting between them. The CDR3 extends over 16 amino acids. CDR3 region: CASSLQAGPSNQPQHF. CDR3 in DNA: TGTGCCAGCAGCTTACAGGCGGGTCCGAGCAATCAGCCCCAGCATTTT.

This clonotype was found many times. J is TRBJ1-5 and V is TRBV20-1; tentative D call: TRBD1 (6 bases). The CDR3 is 14 residues long. V was pared by 0 bases and J by 7 bases, with 13 bases between. Per the germline V gene, CDR1 is DFQATT and CDR2 is SNEGSKA (reference sequence). The CDR3 sequence: CSARDQRGQQPQHF. The DNA of the CDR3 is TGCAGTGCTAGAGATCAAAGGGGACAACAGCCCCAGCATTTT.

This clonotype was observed at least ten times. A much larger clone lies one base from this, so it may be a read error. J is TRBJ2-2 and V is TRBV20-1, with unresolved D. The CDR3 has 14 residues. Germline V gene data show CDR1 as DFQATT and CDR2 as SNEGSKA (reference sequence). Deletions cut 6 bases from V and 5 bases from J, with 16 bases between. CDR3 nucleotide sequence: TGCAGTGCCACCGCCATCATCACTACCGGGGAGCTGTTTTTT. Residues: CSATAIITTGELFF.

Many counts were recorded for this clonotype. The chain links TRBV27 to TRBJ2-7; 11 nucleotides align to TRBD1. Germline V lookup: CDR1 MNHEY, CDR2 SMNVEV (reference sequence). This CDR3 is 15 amino acids long. V gave up 6 bases and J gave up 0 bases; unmatched junction bases: 4. The CDR3 nucleotides read TGTGCCAGCAGGAGGGACAGGGGGACCTCCTACGAGCAGTACTTC. Translating it yields CASRRDRGTSYEQYF.

This clonotype was counted at least ten times. The rearrangement links TRBV4-3 to TRBJ2-3, with TRBD1 identical over 8 bases. Germline V gene lookup returns CDR1 LGHNA and CDR2 YSLEER. This CDR3 comprises 17 residues. With V trimmed by 2 bases and J by 2 bases, 9 bases remained unmatched. This CDR3 is CASSQPTGTGLTDTQYF. The CDR3 DNA reads as TGCGCCAGCAGCCAACCCACCGGGACAGGCCTCACAGATACGCAGTATTTT.

This clonotype was counted at least ten times. This rearrangement joins TRBV12-3 or TRBV12-4 to TRBJ1-1; D gene ambiguous. V lost 2 bases and J 9 bases, leaving 7 bases between the germline ends. The CDR3 loop spans 11 amino acids. CDR3 loop: CASSLSQKAFF. CDR3 in DNA: TGTGCCAGCAGTTTAAGTCAAAAAGCTTTCTTT.

This clonotype occurred many times. V is TRBV29-1 and J is TRBJ1-1; possible D gene TRBD1, 5 bases. The V gene lost 4 bases and the J gene lost 7 bases, with 7 bases spanning the gap. There are 10 residues in the CDR3. The germline V gene encodes CDR1 SQVTM and CDR2 ANQGSEA. In DNA, the CDR3 is TGCAGCGTTGGGGGGAATGAAGCTTTCTTT. It encodes CSVGGNEAFF.

This clonotype was seen at least ten times. The V gene is TRBV7-3, the J gene TRBJ2-3; TRBD1 might be the D (6 bases). Germline lookup yields CDR1 SGHTA and CDR2 FQGTGA. This CDR3 spans 15 amino acids. Trimming pared 5 bases from V and 2 bases from J, leaving 14 bases between. CDR3 loop: CASSPFGGNTDTQYF. The CDR3 coding sequence is TGTGCCAGCAGCCCATTTGGGGGCAACACAGATACGCAGTATTTT.

As regards this clonotype: The conserved phenylalanine or tryptophan is not found at the CDR3 terminus, so this likely reflects a read error. The chain couples TRBV12-3 or TRBV12-4 to TRBJ1-1; the D gene is possibly TRBD1 (5 bases). This CDR3 is 16 amino acids long. The V end was cut by 3 bases, the J end by 5 bases, with 19 bases between. CDR3 coding DNA: TGTGCCAGCAGTTTTACCTTGGGGCGCGGGGTAACTGAAGCTTTCAAT. This encodes CASSFTLGRGVTEAFN.

This clonotype was seen a handful of times. This may be a read error: a much more frequent sequence differs by one nucleotide. The chain recombines TRBV5-5 with TRBJ1-5; D uncertain. The CDR3 runs 15 residues. V was cut by 0 bases and J by 5 bases, with 12 bases left in between. Germline V gene lookup returns CDR1 SGHKS and CDR2 YYEKEE (reference sequence). CDR3 sequence: CASSLGRERYQPQHF. CDR3 coding DNA: TGTGCCAGCAGCTTGGGGCGGGAACGCTATCAGCCCCAGCATTTT. Looking up the rest from reference TRBV5-5 and TRBJ1-5 gives the full variable domain: DAGVTQSPTHLIKTRGQQVTLRCSPISGHKSVSWYQQVLGQGPQFIFQYYEKEERGRGNFPDRFSARQFPNYSSELNVNALLLGDSALYLCASSLGRERYQPQHFGDGTRLSIL.

This clonotype was seen many times. Relative to the germline gene, one junction end is altered; a read error may explain this. The genes are TRBV5-1 and TRBJ1-5; D is uncertain. The CDR3 spans 14 residues. Germline V gene lookup returns CDR1 SGHRS and CDR2 YFSETQ. The CDR3 protein is CASSSDGSNQPQNF. The DNA of the CDR3 is TGCGCCAGCAGCTCGGACGGCAGCAATCAGCCCCAGAATTTT. Looking up the rest from reference TRBV5-1 and TRBJ1-5 gives the full variable domain: KAGVTQTPRYLIKTRGQQVTLSCSPISGHRSVSWYQQTPGQGLQFLFEYFSETQRNKGNFPGRFSGRQFSNSRSEMNVSTLELGDSALYLCASSSDGSNQPQNFGDGTRLSIL.

V is TRBV18 and J is TRBJ2-4, with D tentatively TRBD1 (5 bases). CDR1 KGHSH and CDR2 LQKENI come from the germline V gene. With 3 bases removed from V and 8 bases from J, the gap between germline ends came to 14 bases. The CDR3 spans 14 residues. In nucleotides, the CDR3 is TGTGCCAGCTCACCCATACAGGCCCTGGACATTCAGTACTTC. It yields the protein CASSPIQALDIQYF.

For this clonotype: Just one base apart from a much larger clone, this may be a read error. V usage is TRBV9 and J usage is TRBJ1-1; 8 bases map to TRBD1. This CDR3 spans 15 amino acids. Germline assignment: CDR1 SGDLS and CDR2 YYNGEE. With V trimmed by 0 bases and J by 5 bases, 6 bases remained unmatched. The CDR3 sequence: CASSVGTGSSTEAFF. CDR3 in DNA: TGTGCCAGCAGCGTAGGGACAGGGAGCTCGACTGAAGCTTTCTTT.

This clonotype was observed many times. One junction end does not reproduce the germline sequence, and a read error may be involved. The V gene is TRBV20-1, the J gene TRBJ1-5; the D gene is possibly TRBD1 (5 bases). CDR1 DFQATT and CDR2 SNEGSKA come from the germline V gene (reference sequence). CDR3 length equals 13 residues. DNA of the CDR3: TGCAGTGCTAGAGGGGGGGGAGATCAGCCCCAGAATTTT. This translates into CSARGGGDQPQNF.

This clonotype was recorded many times. The chain employs TRBV20-1 and TRBJ2-4; TRBD2 matches at 8 bases. Unmatched junction bases numbered 7, after V lost 0 bases and J lost 9 bases. This CDR3 comprises 14 residues. Germline V lookup: CDR1 DFQATT, CDR2 SNEGSKA (reference sequence). CDR3 residues: CSARDVAGLSIQYF. In nucleotides, the CDR3 is TGCAGTGCTAGAGATGTAGCGGGGTTGAGCATTCAGTACTTC.

This clonotype has ten or more counts. The junction departs from germline at one end; a sequencing error may be responsible. The genes are TRBV20-1 and TRBJ1-6; a possible D gene is TRBD1 (6 bases). Looked up from germline, CDR1 is DFQATT and CDR2 is SNEGSKA (reference sequence). The CDR3 length is 17 residues. The CDR3 loop reads CSARDTGILRYNSPLNF. DNA for the CDR3: TGCAGTGCTAGAGACACAGGGATATTGCGGTATAATTCACCCCTCAACTTT.

The sample holds many counts of this clonotype. V is TRBV5-1 and J is TRBJ2-2; 7 bases match TRBD2. The CDR3 has 13 residues. With V trimmed by 4 bases and J by 5 bases, 2 bases remained unmatched. Germline CDR1 is SGHRS and CDR2 is YFSETQ. The CDR3 region is CASSLGGTGELFF. CDR3 sequence (DNA): TGCGCCAGCAGCCTGGGAGGGACCGGGGAGCTGTTTTTT.

At least ten counts were recorded for this clonotype. The chain employs TRBV7-2 and TRBJ1-2, with TRBD1 matching over 8 bases. CDR3 length: 12 residues. Trimming cost V 5 bases and J 8 bases; bases outside gene matches: 4. CDR1 SGHTA and CDR2 FQGNSA come from the germline V gene. This CDR3 reads CASSTTGGGYTF. CDR3 bases: TGTGCCAGCAGCACTACAGGGGGAGGCTACACCTTC.

There are many counts of this clonotype. The chain joins TRBV19 to TRBJ1-5, with no clear D. V gave up 1 base and J gave up 3 bases, with 13 bases separating them. The CDR3 loop spans 16 amino acids. CDR1 LNHDA and CDR2 SQIVND come from the germline V gene (reference sequence). CDR3 region: CASSIGWRTFNQPQHF. The CDR3 DNA follows: TGTGCCAGTAGTATAGGGTGGAGAACCTTCAATCAGCCCCAGCATTTT. Full variable domain (outside the CDR3, taken from reference TRBV19 and TRBJ1-5): DGGITQSPKYLFRKEGQNVTLSCEQNLNHDAMYWYRQDPGQGLRLIYYSQIVNDFQKGDIAEGYSVSREKKESFPLTVTSAQKNPTAFYLCASSIGWRTFNQPQHFGDGTRLSIL.

At least ten counts were recorded for this clonotype. The chain has TRBV7-8 and TRBJ1-1; no clear D. Germline V gene data show CDR1 as SGHVS and CDR2 as FQNEAQ. The CDR3 is made up of 12 amino acids. With 2 bases removed from V and 7 bases from J, the gap between germline ends came to 8 bases. The chain's CDR3 is CASSLRWDEAFF. Here the CDR3 DNA reads TGTGCCAGCAGCTTACGATGGGATGAAGCTTTCTTT.

This clonotype came up many times. This rearrangement joins TRBV29-1 to TRBJ1-1; D is perhaps TRBD1 (5 bases). Germline CDR1 and CDR2: SQVTM and ANQGSEA. The CDR3 is 13 residues long. V was pared by 4 bases and J by 8 bases, with 17 bases between. DNA of the CDR3: TGCAGCGTTGGGAAGCTTGGGGCGGGCGAAGCTTTCTTT. Protein sequence: CSVGKLGAGEAFF.

This clonotype was detected many times. This chain links TRBV7-2 with TRBJ2-5; 7 bases match TRBD2. The CDR3 extends over 15 amino acids. Germline CDR1 reads SGHTA; CDR2 reads FQGNSA. The V gene end was trimmed by 4 bases and the J gene end by 5 bases; junction bases not matched to a gene: 10. The CDR3 sequence: CASSYQRGGGETQYF. In nucleotides, the CDR3 is TGTGCCAGCAGCTACCAGCGGGGTGGAGGCGAGACCCAGTACTTC. Based on the CDR3 plus reference TRBV7-2 and TRBJ2-5, the full variable domain is GAGVSQSPSNKVTEKGKDVELRCDPISGHTALYWYRQSLGQGLEFLIYFQGNSAPDKSGLPSDRFSAERTGGSVSTLTIQRTQQEDSAVYLCASSYQRGGGETQYFGPGTRLLVL.

This clonotype occurred many times. The CDR3 here is CASSQGLTSGGAGDTQYF. In DNA form, the CDR3 reads TGCGCCAGCAGCCAAGGGTTGACTAGCGGGGGGGCCGGAGATACGCAGTATTTT. The chain links TRBV4-3 to TRBJ2-3; 14 bases are shared with TRBD2. Trimming at V came to 1 base and at J to 5 bases, leaving 8 bases not matched to a gene. Germline lookup yields CDR1 LGHNA and CDR2 YSLEER. The CDR3 has 18 amino acids.